Sequencing of this T cell receptor (beta chain) was carried out in a study of blood T cell repertoires in COVID-19. Germline CDR1 LGHNA, CDR2 YNFKEQ. The CDR3 sequence is 13 residues long. Concerning this clone: This may stem from a read error, because a much larger clone lies one nucleotide away.

Original processing notes: Amplification with reference gene primers provided the estimates of nucleated cell counts. Assay used: immunoSEQ multiplex PCR; TCRdb lists only in-frame clones, some missing. V and J calls and clone size follow that table, whereas D and trimming were derived from the DNA. The sample carries 200,000 to 250,000 clones, around 83% recorded once. This sequence joins TRBV4-2 and TRBJ1-2; D gene uncertain. The source is a middle-aged woman who had recovered from COVID-19. The sequenced sample consisted of PBMCs or T cells enriched from blood (not recorded which). CDR3 sequence: CASSPLTNYDYTF. Written as DNA, the CDR3 is TGTGCCAGCAGCCCACTTACTAACTATGACTACACCTTC.